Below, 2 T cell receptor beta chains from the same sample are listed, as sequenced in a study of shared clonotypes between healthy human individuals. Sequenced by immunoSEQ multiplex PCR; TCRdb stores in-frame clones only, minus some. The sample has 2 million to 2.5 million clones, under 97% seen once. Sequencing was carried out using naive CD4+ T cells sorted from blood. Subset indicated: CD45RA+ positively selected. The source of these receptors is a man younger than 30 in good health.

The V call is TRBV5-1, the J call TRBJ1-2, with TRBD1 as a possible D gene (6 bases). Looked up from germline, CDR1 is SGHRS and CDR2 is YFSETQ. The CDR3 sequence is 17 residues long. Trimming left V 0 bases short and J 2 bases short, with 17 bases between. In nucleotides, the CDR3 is TGCGCCAGCAGCTTGGATAGGACAGTTATGGTCAACTATGGCTACACCTTC. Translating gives CASSLDRTVMVNYGYTF.

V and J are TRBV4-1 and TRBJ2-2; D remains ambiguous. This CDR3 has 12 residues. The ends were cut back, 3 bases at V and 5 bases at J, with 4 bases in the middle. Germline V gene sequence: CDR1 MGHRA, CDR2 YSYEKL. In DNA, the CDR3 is TGCGCCAGCAGCCAGTCGACCGGGGAGCTGTTTTTT. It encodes CASSQSTGELFF.